One sample yielded the 18 T cell receptor beta chains listed below, sequenced in a study of cytomegalovirus exposure and HLA in healthy donors. Clones were sequenced by immunoSEQ multiplex PCR, and TCRdb holds only the in-frame ones, with some missing. The sample has 45,000 to 60,000 clones; more than 80% are singletons. The source material was PBMCs. The source of these receptors is a woman younger than 30 in good health and CMV-seronegative.

The V and J genes are TRBV6-1 and TRBJ1-2; D remains ambiguous. The CDR3 contains 15 residues. Trimming removed 7 bases from V and 0 bases from J, with 15 bases in between. Per germline, CDR1 MNHNS and CDR2 SASEGT. The CDR3 DNA follows: TGTGCCAGCACCCGGGGAGGCCAAGCTAACTATGGCTACACCTTC. This encodes CASTRGGQANYGYTF.

The J gene is TRBJ1-2, the V gene TRBV9; a weak D match, TRBD1 (5 bases). CDR1 and CDR2 (germline): SGDLS, YYNGEE. V lost 0 bases and J 5 bases, leaving 14 bases between the germline ends. This CDR3 contains 15 residues. The CDR3 DNA is TGTGCCAGCAGCGTAGAGGGGAAAGGGTCGTATGGCTACACCTTC. Its translation is CASSVEGKGSYGYTF.

The V and J genes are TRBV2 and TRBJ2-1; no definite D call. Germline V gives CDR1 SNHLY, CDR2 FYNNEI. The V end was cut by 8 bases, the J end by 7 bases, with 9 bases between. This CDR3 comprises 11 residues. The CDR3 is CASVRANEQFF. CDR3 coding DNA: TGTGCCAGCGTACGAGCTAATGAGCAGTTCTTC.

The chain is built from TRBV6-5 and TRBJ1-2; D gene ambiguous. CDR1 and CDR2 from the germline V gene are MNHEY and SVGAGI. This CDR3 has 14 amino acids. V was cut by 0 bases and J by 3 bases, with 8 bases left in between. The DNA for the CDR3 is TGTGCCAGCAGTTACTCAGAGGTTTACTATGGCTACACCTTC. It yields the protein CASSYSEVYYGYTF.

The gene calls are TRBV14 and TRBJ2-1, with TRBD2 matching over 11 bases. The CDR3 contains 14 residues. Germline V gene lookup returns CDR1 SGHDN and CDR2 FVKESK. Unmatched junction bases numbered 6, after V lost 1 base and J lost 13 bases. The CDR3 nucleotides are TGTGCCAGCAGCCAAGCACTAGCGGGGGCACTCCAGTTCTTC. It translates to CASSQALAGALQFF.

This clone came up once. CDR3 loop: CAFSISGDVDEQYV. Written as DNA, the CDR3 is TGTGCCTTTTCCATAAGCGGGGACGTGGACGAGCAGTACGTC. The rearrangement uses TRBV30 and TRBJ2-7; 7 bases map to TRBD2. The V and J ends lost 7 bases and 5 bases, in that order; junction bases with no gene match: 14. From germline, CDR1 is GTSNPN and CDR2 SVGIG (reference sequence). The CDR3 length is 14 residues.

CDR3 DNA sequence: TGTGCCAGCAGCTTAGCGCGCGCTCAGCCCCAGCATTTT. The encoded protein is CASSLARAQPQHF. V usage is TRBV7-9 and J usage is TRBJ1-5; D is undetermined. V was pared by 0 bases and J by 6 bases, with 6 bases between. Per the germline V gene, CDR1 is SEHNR and CDR2 is FQNEAQ (reference sequence). The CDR3 contains 13 residues.

The V gene is TRBV11-3, the J gene TRBJ1-3, with D unclear. Germline CDR1 SGHNT, CDR2 YENEEA. V was clipped by 5 bases and J by 4 bases, with 15 bases between them. The CDR3 spans 15 residues. DNA of the CDR3: TGTGCCAGCAGCGCAACCGGAGAGCCCGGAAACACCATATATTTT. This sequence encodes CASSATGEPGNTIYF.

V is TRBV25-1 and J is TRBJ1-1; D remains ambiguous. Germline CDR1 MGHDK, CDR2 SYGVNS. V was shortened by 4 bases and J by 1 base, with 10 bases between the two germline ends. The CDR3 is made up of 14 amino acids. In DNA, the CDR3 is TGTGCCAGCAGTGTAATTTCGGGGAACACTGAAGCTTTCTTT. Its translation: CASSVISGNTEAFF.

The CDR3 is CASSPPLAGMSYEQYV. CDR3 in DNA: TGTGCCAGCAGTCCTCCCCTAGCGGGAATGTCCTACGAGCAGTACGTC. The V and J genes are TRBV6-4 and TRBJ2-7; 9 positions match TRBD2. CDR1 and CDR2 (germline): MRHNA, SNTAGT. This CDR3 spans 16 amino acids. V shed 5 bases and J 1 base; nucleotides not matched to a gene: 9.

J is TRBJ2-1 and V is TRBV11-3; 13 positions match TRBD2. The CDR3 has 15 residues. Germline V lookup: CDR1 SGHNT, CDR2 YENEEA. V lost 4 bases, J lost 8 bases, and 5 bases stayed unmatched. The CDR3 nucleotides are TGTGCCAGCAGCTCCGGACTAGCGGGAGTCGATGAGCAGTTCTTC. Its translation: CASSSGLAGVDEQFF.

J is TRBJ2-7 and V is TRBV4-3; 9 positions match TRBD2. Trimming removed 0 bases from V and 7 bases from J; junction bases left unmatched: 22. This CDR3 is built from 20 residues. Germline V CDR1 and CDR2: LGHNA, YSLEER. The CDR3: CASSQDIARRWVAGVREQYV. DNA for the CDR3: TGCGCCAGCAGCCAAGATATTGCGAGGAGGTGGGTAGCGGGAGTCCGGGAGCAGTACGTC.

This chain joins TRBV5-1 and TRBJ2-5; TRBD2 matches 7 bases. The V segment lost 1 base and the J segment 0 bases; nucleotides outside the gene matches: 6. Germline V gives CDR1 SGHRS, CDR2 YFSETQ. The CDR3 covers 16 residues. The CDR3 sequence is CASSLRGSGYQETQYF. In DNA form, the CDR3 reads TGCGCCAGCAGCTTGCGGGGTAGCGGGTACCAAGAGACCCAGTACTTC.

The chain carries TRBV6-6 and TRBJ1-1; TRBD1 agrees at 8 bases. V lost 0 bases, J lost 5 bases, and 2 bases stayed unmatched. Per germline, CDR1 MNHNY and CDR2 SVGAGI (reference sequence). This CDR3 spans 14 amino acids. The CDR3 region has the DNA TGTGCCAGCAGTTACTCCAACAGGGGGACTGAAGCTTTCTTT. It yields the protein CASSYSNRGTEAFF.

The chain has TRBV4-1 and TRBJ1-5; a weak D match, TRBD1 (6 bases). CDR1 MGHRA and CDR2 YSYEKL come from the germline V gene. Deletions cut 6 bases from V and 7 bases from J, with 19 bases between. The CDR3 length is 15 residues. The CDR3 region is CASSTVQGALQPQHF. CDR3 sequence (DNA): TGCGCCAGCAGTACGGTACAGGGCGCGCTACAGCCCCAGCATTTT.

V and J are TRBV9 and TRBJ2-6; possible D gene TRBD2, 6 bases. This CDR3 spans 16 amino acids. Germline CDR1 and CDR2: SGDLS and YYNGEE. Between the trimmed V and J ends, which lost 3 bases and 2 bases, there was a span of 12 bases. The CDR3 bases are TGTGCCAGCAGCGCGGGGGACGGTGCTGGGGCCAACGTCCTGACTTTC. Its translation: CASSAGDGAGANVLTF.

The chain uses TRBV2 and TRBJ2-7, with TRBD1 matching 7 bases. Germline CDR1 and CDR2: SNHLY and FYNNEI. The V segment lost 6 bases and the J segment 2 bases; nucleotides outside the gene matches: 7. The CDR3 contains 14 residues. CDR3 sequence: CASSLDRATYEQYV. CDR3 coding DNA: TGTGCCAGCAGCCTTGACAGGGCAACCTACGAGCAGTACGTC.

This clone was detected a few times. This chain's CDR3 is CASSSLAGGSGAKNIQYF. As DNA, the CDR3 is TGTGCCAGCAGCTCTTTAGCGGGAGGGTCGGGAGCCAAAAACATTCAGTACTTC. The chain carries TRBV7-2 and TRBJ2-4; 11 nucleotides agree with TRBD2. This CDR3 comprises 18 residues. Germline CDR1 SGHTA, CDR2 FQGNSA. V trimming: 4 bases; J trimming: 0 bases; junction bases outside the gene matches: 8.